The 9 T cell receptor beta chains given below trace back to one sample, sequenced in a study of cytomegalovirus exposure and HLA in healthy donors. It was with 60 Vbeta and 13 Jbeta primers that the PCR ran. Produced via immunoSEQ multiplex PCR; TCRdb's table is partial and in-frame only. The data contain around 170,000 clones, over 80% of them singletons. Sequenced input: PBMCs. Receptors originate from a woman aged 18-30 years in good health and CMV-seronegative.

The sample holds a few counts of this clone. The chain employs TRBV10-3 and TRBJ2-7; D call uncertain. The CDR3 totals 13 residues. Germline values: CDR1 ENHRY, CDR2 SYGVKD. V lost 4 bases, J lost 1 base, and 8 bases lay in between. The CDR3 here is CAISVEASYEQYF. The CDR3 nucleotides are TGTGCCATCAGTGTTGAAGCGTCCTACGAGCAGTACTTC.

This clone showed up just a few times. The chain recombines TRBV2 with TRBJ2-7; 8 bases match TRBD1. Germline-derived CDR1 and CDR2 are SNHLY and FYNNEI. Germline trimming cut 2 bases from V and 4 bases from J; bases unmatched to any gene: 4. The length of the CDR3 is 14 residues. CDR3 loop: CASSEQGALYEQYF. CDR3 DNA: TGTGCCAGCAGTGAACAGGGGGCGCTTTACGAGCAGTACTTC.

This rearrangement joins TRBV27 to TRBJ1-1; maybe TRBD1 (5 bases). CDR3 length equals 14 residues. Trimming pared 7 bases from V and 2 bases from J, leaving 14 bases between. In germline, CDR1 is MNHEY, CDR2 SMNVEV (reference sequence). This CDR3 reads CASTAIGANTEAFF. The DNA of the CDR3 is TGTGCCAGCACTGCGATTGGGGCAAACACTGAAGCTTTCTTT.

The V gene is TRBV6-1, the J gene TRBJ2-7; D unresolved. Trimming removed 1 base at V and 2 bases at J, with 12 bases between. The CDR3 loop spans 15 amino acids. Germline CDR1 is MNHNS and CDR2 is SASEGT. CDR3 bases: TGTGCCAGCAGTGAAGAGATCTCGTCGGCCTACGAGCAGTACTTC. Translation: CASSEEISSAYEQYF.

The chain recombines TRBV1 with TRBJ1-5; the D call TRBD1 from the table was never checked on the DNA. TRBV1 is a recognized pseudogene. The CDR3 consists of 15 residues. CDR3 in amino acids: CTSSRGKGSNQPQHF. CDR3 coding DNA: TGCACCAGCAGTAGGGGGAAGGGGAGCAATCAGCCCCAGCATTTT.

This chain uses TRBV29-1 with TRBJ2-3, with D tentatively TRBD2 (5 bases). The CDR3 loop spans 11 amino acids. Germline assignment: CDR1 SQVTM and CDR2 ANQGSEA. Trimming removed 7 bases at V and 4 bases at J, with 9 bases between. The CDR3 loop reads CSGGFADTQYF. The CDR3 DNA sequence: TGCAGCGGAGGGTTCGCAGATACGCAGTATTTT.

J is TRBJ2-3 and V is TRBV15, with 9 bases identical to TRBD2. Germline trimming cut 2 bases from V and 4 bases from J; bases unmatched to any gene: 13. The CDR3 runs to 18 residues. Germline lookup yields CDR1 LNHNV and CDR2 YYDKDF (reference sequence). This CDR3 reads CATSRIPNRGGAPDTQYF. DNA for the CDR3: TGTGCCACCAGCAGAATTCCTAACCGCGGGGGGGCCCCAGATACGCAGTATTTT.

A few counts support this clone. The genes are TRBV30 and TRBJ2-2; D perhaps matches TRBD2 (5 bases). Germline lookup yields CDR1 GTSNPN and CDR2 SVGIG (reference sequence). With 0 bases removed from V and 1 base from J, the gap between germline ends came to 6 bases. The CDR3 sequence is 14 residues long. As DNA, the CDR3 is TGTGCCTGGAGTGTAGGAGGGAACACCGGGGAGCTGTTTTTT. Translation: CAWSVGGNTGELFF. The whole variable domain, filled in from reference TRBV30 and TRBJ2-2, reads SQTIHQWPATLVQPVGSPLSLECTVEGTSNPNLYWYRQAAGRGLQLLFYSVGIGQISSEVPQNLSASRPQDRQFILSSKKLLLSDSGFYLCAWSVGGNTGELFFGEGSRLTVL.

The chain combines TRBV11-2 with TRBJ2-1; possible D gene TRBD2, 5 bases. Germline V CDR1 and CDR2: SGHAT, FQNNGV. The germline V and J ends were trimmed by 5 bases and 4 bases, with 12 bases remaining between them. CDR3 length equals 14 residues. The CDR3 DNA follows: TGTGCCAGCAGCCCCGGTCGGGAATACAATGAGCAGTTCTTC. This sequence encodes CASSPGREYNEQFF.